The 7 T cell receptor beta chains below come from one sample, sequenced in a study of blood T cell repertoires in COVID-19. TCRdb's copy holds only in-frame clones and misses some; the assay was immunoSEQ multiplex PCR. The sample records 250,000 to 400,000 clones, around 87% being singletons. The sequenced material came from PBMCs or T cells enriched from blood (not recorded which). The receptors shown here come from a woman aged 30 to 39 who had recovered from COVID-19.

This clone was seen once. The CDR3 coding sequence is TGTGCCAGCAGCTTAGTTGGAGGGGCGGACTATGGCTACACCTTC. Its protein is CASSLVGGADYGYTF. The chain carries TRBV7-2 and TRBJ1-2; D is perhaps TRBD1 (5 bases). Germline CDR1 SGHTA, CDR2 FQGNSA. The CDR3 length is 15 residues. V was clipped by 1 base and J by 3 bases, with 12 bases between them.

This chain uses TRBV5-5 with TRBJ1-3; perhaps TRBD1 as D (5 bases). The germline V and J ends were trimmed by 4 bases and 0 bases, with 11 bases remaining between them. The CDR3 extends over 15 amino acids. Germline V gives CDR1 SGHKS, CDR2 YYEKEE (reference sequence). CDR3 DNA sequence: TGTGCCAGCAGCAGGGGAGGGGACTCTGGAAACACCATATATTTT. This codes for CASSRGGDSGNTIYF.

The CDR3 coding sequence is TGTGCCAGCAGTTTAGTAAGGGGTGAGCAGTTCTTC. It translates to CASSLVRGEQFF. The rearrangement uses TRBV12-3 or TRBV12-4 and TRBJ2-1, with a tentative D call TRBD1 (5 bases). V lost 1 base and J 9 bases, leaving 7 bases between the germline ends. There are 12 residues in the CDR3.

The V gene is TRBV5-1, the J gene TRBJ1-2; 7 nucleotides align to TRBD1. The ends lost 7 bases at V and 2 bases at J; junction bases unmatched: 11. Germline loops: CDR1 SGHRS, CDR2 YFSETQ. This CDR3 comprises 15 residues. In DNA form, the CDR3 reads TGCGCCAGCTCGGGGACAGACCGAGGAAACTATGGCTACACCTTC. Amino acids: CASSGTDRGNYGYTF.

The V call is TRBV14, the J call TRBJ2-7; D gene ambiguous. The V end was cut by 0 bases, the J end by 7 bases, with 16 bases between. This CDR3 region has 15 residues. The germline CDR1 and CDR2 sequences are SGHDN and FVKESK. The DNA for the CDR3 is TGTGCCAGCAGCCAAGATTTCACCCCAGTTTTGGAGCAGTACTTC. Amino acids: CASSQDFTPVLEQYF.

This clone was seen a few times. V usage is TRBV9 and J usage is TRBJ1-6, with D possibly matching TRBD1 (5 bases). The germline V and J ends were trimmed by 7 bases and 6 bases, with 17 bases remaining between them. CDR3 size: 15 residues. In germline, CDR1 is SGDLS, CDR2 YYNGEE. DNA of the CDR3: TGTGCCAGCTCGAGGGAGGGACGTGTTAATTCACCCCTCCACTTT. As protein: CASSREGRVNSPLHF.

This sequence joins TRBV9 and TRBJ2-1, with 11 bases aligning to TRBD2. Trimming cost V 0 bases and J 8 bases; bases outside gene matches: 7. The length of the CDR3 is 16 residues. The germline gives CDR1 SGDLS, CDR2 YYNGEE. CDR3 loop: CASSVVIAGGLDEQFF. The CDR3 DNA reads TGTGCCAGCAGCGTAGTAATAGCGGGGGGGCTGGATGAGCAGTTCTTC.